This T cell receptor beta chain was captured by sequencing in a study of beta chain features in type 1 diabetes. General study points: In all four CD4+ subsets, TCRB CDR3 length was significantly, moderately reduced in type 1 diabetes.

Reverse transcription of all isolated RNA meant that expressed TCRB transcripts were sequenced. Produced via immunoSEQ multiplex PCR; TCRdb's table is partial and in-frame only. The sample comprises 900,000 or so clones, about 17% of which are singletons, and 0.02% to 0.03% rests with the top ten. Germline V CDR1 and CDR2: SEHNR, FQNEAQ (reference sequence). The CDR3 totals 12 residues. Trimming cost V 1 base and J 7 bases, with 5 bases left between them. There are a few counts of this clone. Antigen unknown. This specimen includes other DNA sequences encoding the same CDR3. The chain joins TRBV7-9 to TRBJ2-1, with unresolved D. Sequenced: naive CD4+ T cells from blood. This clonotype was obtained from a woman aged 18-30 years in good health. CDR3 nucleotides: TGTGCCAGCAGCTTAGGGGCGAATGAGCAGTTCTTC. Protein product: CASSLGANEQFF.